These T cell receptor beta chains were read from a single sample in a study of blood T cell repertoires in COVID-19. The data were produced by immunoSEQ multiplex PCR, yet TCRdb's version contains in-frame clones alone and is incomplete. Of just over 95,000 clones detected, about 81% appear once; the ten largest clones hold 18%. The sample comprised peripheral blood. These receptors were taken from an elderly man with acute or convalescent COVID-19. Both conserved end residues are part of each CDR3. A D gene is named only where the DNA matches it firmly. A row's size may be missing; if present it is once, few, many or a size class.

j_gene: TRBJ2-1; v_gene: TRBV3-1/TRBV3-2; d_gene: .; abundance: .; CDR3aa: CASSRLGQGGSFF; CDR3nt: TGTGCCAGCAGCCGGTTAGGTCAGGGGGGATCCTTCTTC
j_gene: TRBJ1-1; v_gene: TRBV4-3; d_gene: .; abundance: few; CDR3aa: CASSQDYWRMNTEAFF; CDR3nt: TGCGCCAGCAGCCAAGATTATTGGCGGATGAACACTGAAGCTTTCTTT
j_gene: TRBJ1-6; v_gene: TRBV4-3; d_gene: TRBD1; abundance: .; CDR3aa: CASSPGQGASPLHF; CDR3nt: TGCGCCAGCAGCCCCGGACAGGGGGCTTCACCCCTCCACTTT
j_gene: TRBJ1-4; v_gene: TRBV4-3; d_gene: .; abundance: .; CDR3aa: CASSPTYGLLGEKLFF; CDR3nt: TGCGCCAGCAGCCCGACTTACGGGTTGTTGGGTGAAAAACTGTTTTTT
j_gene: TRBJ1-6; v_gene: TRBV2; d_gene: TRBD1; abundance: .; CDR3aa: CASSPGQVGNSPLHF; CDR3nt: TGTGCCAGCAGTCCTGGACAGGTGGGCAATTCACCCCTCCACTTT
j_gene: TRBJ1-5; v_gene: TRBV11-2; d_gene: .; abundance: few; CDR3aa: CASSLAGNRQPQHF; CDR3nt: TGTGCCAGCAGCTTAGCGGGTAATCGGCAGCCCCAGCATTTT
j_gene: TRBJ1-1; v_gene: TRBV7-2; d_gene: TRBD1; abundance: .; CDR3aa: CASSPGGWTEAFF; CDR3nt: TGTGCCAGCAGTCCAGGGGGCTGGACTGAAGCTTTCTTT
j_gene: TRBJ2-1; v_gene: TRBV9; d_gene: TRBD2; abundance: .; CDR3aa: CASSSGLAGNYNEQFF; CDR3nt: TGTGCCAGCAGCTCCGGACTAGCGGGGAACTACAATGAGCAGTTCTTC
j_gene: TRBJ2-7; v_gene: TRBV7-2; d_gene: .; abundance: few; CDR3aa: CASSLWAEQYF; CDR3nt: TGTGCCAGCAGCTTATGGGCCGAGCAGTACTTC
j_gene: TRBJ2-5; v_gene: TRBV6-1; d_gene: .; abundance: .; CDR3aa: CASSEVQSQETQYF; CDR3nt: TGTGCCAGCAGTGAAGTACAGTCCCAAGAGACCCAGTACTTC
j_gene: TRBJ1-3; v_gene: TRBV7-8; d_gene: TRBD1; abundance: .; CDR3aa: CASSADRVFVGNTIYF; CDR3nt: TGTGCCAGCAGCGCGGACAGGGTATTTGTCGGAAACACCATATATTTT
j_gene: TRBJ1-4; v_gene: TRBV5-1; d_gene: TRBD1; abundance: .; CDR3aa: CASSTTGFSTNEKLFF; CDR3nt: TGCGCCAGCAGCACGACAGGGTTTTCAACTAATGAAAAACTGTTTTTT
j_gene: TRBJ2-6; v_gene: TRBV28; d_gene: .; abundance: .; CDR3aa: CASIGVSGANVLTF; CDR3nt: TGTGCCAGCATCGGGGTTTCTGGGGCCAACGTCCTGACTTTC
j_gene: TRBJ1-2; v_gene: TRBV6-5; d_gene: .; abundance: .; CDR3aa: CASRPEVDYGYTF; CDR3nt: TGTGCCAGCAGGCCCGAGGTTGACTATGGCTACACCTTC
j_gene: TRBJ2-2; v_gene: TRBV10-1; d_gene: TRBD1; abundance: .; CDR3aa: CASSEVQGASGELFF; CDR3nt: TGCGCCAGCAGTGAGGTGCAGGGGGCTTCCGGGGAGCTGTTTTTT
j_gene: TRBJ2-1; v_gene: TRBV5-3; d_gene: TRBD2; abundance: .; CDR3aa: CARSLGTSGGLSNEQFF; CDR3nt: TGTGCCAGAAGCTTAGGGACTAGCGGGGGCCTCTCAAATGAGCAGTTCTTC
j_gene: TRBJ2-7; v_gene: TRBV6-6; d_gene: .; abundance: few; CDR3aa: CASSLQGSYEQYF; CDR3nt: TGTGCCAGCAGTTTGCAGGGCTCCTACGAGCAGTACTTC
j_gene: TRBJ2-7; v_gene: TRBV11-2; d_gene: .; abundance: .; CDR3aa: CASSPSPGLNYEQYF; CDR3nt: TGTGCCAGCAGCCCATCCCCCGGACTCAACTACGAGCAGTACTTC
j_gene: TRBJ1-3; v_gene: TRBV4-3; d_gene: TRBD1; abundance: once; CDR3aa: CASSLQAQGQGNTIYF; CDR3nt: TGCGCCAGCAGCCTCCAAGCCCAGGGACAGGGAAACACCATATATTTT
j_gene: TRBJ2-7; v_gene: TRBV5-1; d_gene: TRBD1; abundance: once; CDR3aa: CASSLASGGIYEQYF; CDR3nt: TGCGCCAGCAGCTTGGCATCAGGGGGCATCTACGAGCAGTACTTC
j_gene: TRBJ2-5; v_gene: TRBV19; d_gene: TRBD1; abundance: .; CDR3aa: CASSTRDRGQTQYF; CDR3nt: TGTGCCAGTAGTACCCGGGACAGGGGTCAGACCCAGTACTTC
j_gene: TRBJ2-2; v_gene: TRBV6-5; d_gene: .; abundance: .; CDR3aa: CASSSGQSGELFF; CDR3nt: TGTGCCAGCAGTTCCGGACAGTCCGGGGAGCTGTTTTTT
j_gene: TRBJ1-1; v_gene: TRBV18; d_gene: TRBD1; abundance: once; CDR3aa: CASSPLGRGHTEAFF; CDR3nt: TGTGCCAGCTCACCACTGGGCAGGGGGCACACTGAAGCTTTCTTT
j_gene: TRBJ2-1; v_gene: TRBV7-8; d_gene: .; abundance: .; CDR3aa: CASSFVRGNEQFF; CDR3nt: TGTGCCAGCAGCTTTGTCCGAGGGAATGAGCAGTTCTTC